This T cell receptor (beta chain) was observed in a study of blood T cell repertoires in COVID-19. Study details: Whether acute or convalescent, the COVID-19 samples came from the United States, Italy and Spain. PBMCs, B-cell-depleted T cells, or T cells were the source of the cDNA or gDNA that made up the material.

Per the germline V gene, CDR1 is SGHRS and CDR2 is YFSETQ. Trimming shortened V by 4 bases and J by 8 bases, and 21 bases separated the two germline ends. This CDR3 contains 15 residues. Authors' data handling: Researchers report that nucleated cell counts were estimated from reference gene primer amplification. Clones were read by immunoSEQ multiplex PCR, and TCRdb kept only the in-frame ones, dropping some. V, J and clone size derive from that table, while D and trimming were established from the DNA sequence. There are about 340,000 clones in the sample; about 93% occur only once, and roughly 3% lies in the top ten.

This TCR derives from a woman aged 18-29 years who had recovered from COVID-19. V gene TRBV5-1 combines with J gene TRBJ1-2; a weak D match, TRBD1 (6 bases). Material: peripheral blood. The CDR3 coding sequence is TGCGCCAGCAGCCTAGAACAGGGACGCTACGAGGGCTACACCTTC. It specifies CASSLEQGRYEGYTF.